Listed below are T cell receptor beta chains from one sample, sequenced in a study of blood T cell repertoires in COVID-19. Sequenced by immunoSEQ multiplex PCR; TCRdb stores in-frame clones only, minus some. The sample records some 150,000 clones, around 81% being singletons. The sequenced sample was peripheral blood. Receptors originate from a man between 60 and 75 years old with active or convalescent COVID-19. The CDR3 runs from the conserved cysteine through the conserved F or W. D genes are given only for firm matches. Clone sizes are given selectively: once, few, many, or a class where the clone is expanded.

J	size	V	D	CDR3	DNA
TRBJ2-1	few	TRBV7-2	.	CASSLAWRGFGYNEQFF	TGTGCCAGCAGCTTAGCATGGCGGGGCTTCGGGTACAATGAGCAGTTCTTC
TRBJ2-3	.	TRBV4-2	TRBD2	CASSQDRRLAGTRLSTDTQYF	TGTGCCAGCAGCCAAGATCGGAGACTAGCGGGAACAAGACTAAGCACAGATACGCAGTATTTT
TRBJ2-7	few	TRBV28	.	CASSYSNYEQYF	TGTGCCAGCAGTTACTCCAACTACGAGCAGTACTTC
TRBJ2-1	.	TRBV5-5	TRBD1	CASKRTGGNEQFF	TGTGCCAGCAAAAGGACAGGGGGGAATGAGCAGTTCTTC
TRBJ1-2	.	TRBV11-2	.	CASSRSRGPGVGYTF	TGTGCCAGCAGCCGTTCCCGAGGGCCTGGGGTCGGCTACACCTTC
TRBJ2-1	.	TRBV7-6	.	CASSLRQDYNEQFF	TGTGCCAGCAGCTTACGACAGGATTACAATGAGCAGTTCTTC
TRBJ2-1	.	TRBV10-3	.	CAISESSRPGLIEQFF	TGTGCCATCAGTGAGTCGTCTCGACCGGGTTTAATTGAGCAGTTCTTC
TRBJ2-1	.	TRBV3-1/TRBV3-2	TRBD2	CASSQLGTSGPREVEQFF	TGTGCCAGCAGCCAACTCGGGACTAGCGGACCGCGGGAGGTTGAGCAGTTCTTC
TRBJ2-1	.	TRBV7-2	.	CASSLGGVNEQFF	TGTGCCAGCAGCTTAGGCGGGGTCAATGAGCAGTTCTTC
TRBJ2-7	.	TRBV18	.	CASSPGPGSASYEQYF	TGTGCCAGCTCACCAGGACCGGGGTCCGCTTCCTACGAGCAGTACTTC
TRBJ1-3	.	TRBV19	.	CASSVEQGVTGNTIYF	TGTGCCAGTAGTGTTGAACAGGGTGTAACGGGAAACACCATATATTTT
TRBJ2-7	.	TRBV10-2	.	CASSFRDYEQYF	TGCGCCAGCAGCTTTCGGGACTACGAGCAGTACTTC
TRBJ1-1	once	TRBV25-1	TRBD1	CASASRGRGNTEAFF	TGTGCCAGCGCCTCCAGGGGGCGCGGGAACACTGAAGCTTTCTTT
TRBJ2-1	.	TRBV5-6	.	CASSPGGSTDEQFF	TGTGCCAGCAGCCCCGGCGGCTCGACGGATGAGCAGTTCTTC
TRBJ2-1	.	TRBV11-3	.	CASSKGHQSYNEQFF	TGTGCCAGCAGCAAGGGACACCAGTCCTACAATGAGCAGTTCTTC
TRBJ2-7	.	TRBV29-1	TRBD1	CSVRTGEAYEQYF	TGCAGCGTCCGGACAGGGGAGGCCTACGAGCAGTACTTC
TRBJ1-4	.	TRBV25-1	TRBD1	CASSEGQGREKLFF	TGTGCCAGCAGTGAGGGACAGGGAAGAGAAAAACTGTTTTTT
TRBJ2-1	.	TRBV4-1	.	CASSQATAGNNEQFF	TGCGCCAGCAGCCAGGCTACAGCGGGCAACAATGAGCAGTTCTTC
TRBJ2-7	.	TRBV6-5	TRBD1	CATRRGHINEQYF	TGTGCCACCCGCAGGGGGCACATCAACGAGCAGTACTTC
TRBJ2-3	.	TRBV7-3	.	CASSLVGGRGDTQYF	TGTGCCAGCAGCTTAGTGGGGGGGCGAGGAGATACGCAGTATTTT
TRBJ1-2	.	TRBV9	.	CASSVARDMSYGYTF	TGTGCCAGCAGCGTAGCGAGGGACATGAGCTATGGCTACACCTTC
TRBJ2-7	.	TRBV6-5	.	CASSRGTGDSEQYF	TGTGCCAGCAGTAGAGGAACAGGGGACTCCGAGCAGTACTTC
TRBJ2-5	.	TRBV18	TRBD1	CASALSGTGQETQYF	TGTGCCAGCGCGCTGAGTGGGACAGGACAAGAGACCCAGTACTTC
TRBJ1-4	.	TRBV5-1	TRBD1	CASSRMGGQGFEKLFF	TGCGCCAGCAGCCGGATGGGGGGACAGGGGTTTGAAAAACTGTTTTTT
TRBJ2-3	.	TRBV5-8	TRBD1	CASSLIGTGLLRDTQYF	TGTGCCAGCAGCTTGATCGGGACAGGCCTTTTGAGAGATACGCAGTATTTT
TRBJ1-4	.	TRBV18	TRBD1	CASSPRDSTFNEKLFF	TGTGCCAGCTCACCCCGGGACAGTACTTTTAATGAAAAACTGTTTTTT
TRBJ1-2	.	TRBV5-4	.	CASSPDRPPEGYTF	TGTGCCAGCAGCCCCGACCGTCCCCCGGAGGGCTACACCTTC
TRBJ2-7	.	TRBV27	.	CASRTGSSYEQYF	TGTGCCAGCAGGACAGGAAGCTCCTACGAGCAGTACTTC
TRBJ2-1	once	TRBV2	.	CASRADETNEQFF	TGTGCCAGCAGAGCGGACGAAACCAATGAGCAGTTCTTC
TRBJ1-2	few	TRBV10-3	.	CAISESNYGYTF	TGTGCCATCAGTGAATCAAACTATGGCTACACCTTC
TRBJ2-5	.	TRBV29-1	TRBD1	CSVEESGQVEETQYF	TGCAGCGTTGAAGAATCGGGACAGGTGGAAGAGACCCAGTACTTC
TRBJ2-7	once	TRBV5-4	TRBD2	CASSYLLAGGLSYEQYF	TGTGCCAGCAGCTACTTACTAGCGGGAGGACTATCCTACGAGCAGTACTTC
TRBJ2-7	.	TRBV19	.	CASSIAPEGYEQYF	TGTGCCAGTAGTATAGCGCCAGAGGGCTACGAGCAGTACTTC
TRBJ1-5	few	TRBV4-3	TRBD1	CASSQSGTADQPQHF	TGCGCCAGCAGCCAATCCGGGACAGCTGATCAGCCCCAGCATTTT
TRBJ2-2	.	TRBV19	TRBD2	CAIRAGASGTGELFF	TGTGCCATCCGTGCGGGAGCCTCCGGGACCGGGGAGCTGTTTTTT
TRBJ2-4	.	TRBV28	.	CASSLSGEENIQYF	TGTGCCAGCAGTTTGTCGGGAGAGGAGAACATTCAGTACTTC
TRBJ1-6	few	TRBV3-1/TRBV3-2	.	CASSQAINSPLHF	TGTGCCAGCAGCCAAGCTATCAATTCACCCCTCCACTTT
TRBJ2-2	.	TRBV19	.	CASSPVEANTGELFF	TGTGCCAGTAGTCCAGTGGAGGCGAACACCGGGGAGCTGTTTTTT
TRBJ1-1	.	TRBV18	.	CASSPLQATNTEAFF	TGTGCCAGCTCACCACTACAGGCCACGAACACTGAAGCTTTCTTT
TRBJ1-2	.	TRBV28	.	CASSFGGGGRYGYTF	TGTGCCAGCAGTTTCGGAGGCGGGGGTAGATATGGCTACACCTTC
TRBJ2-7	.	TRBV5-1	.	CASSSGGASYEQYF	TGCGCCAGCAGCTCTGGCGGAGCCTCCTACGAGCAGTACTTC
TRBJ2-1	.	TRBV6-6	.	CASSYSRVYNEQFF	TGTGCCAGCAGTTACTCTAGAGTCTACAATGAGCAGTTCTTC
TRBJ2-7	.	TRBV6-5	TRBD2	CASSYKREVYYEQYF	TGTGCCAGCAGTTACAAGCGGGAGGTCTACTACGAGCAGTACTTC
TRBJ2-3	.	TRBV5-1	.	CASTGSGTGDTQYF	TGCGCCAGCACCGGGTCTGGAACGGGAGATACGCAGTATTTT
TRBJ2-3	.	TRBV7-2	TRBD2	CASSGRGDTQYF	TGTGCCAGTAGCGGGAGGGGAGATACGCAGTATTTT
TRBJ2-7	.	TRBV20-1	TRBD2	CSASRVPSGVTYEQYF	TGCAGTGCTAGTCGGGTACCTAGCGGAGTTACCTACGAGCAGTACTTC
TRBJ2-2	few	TRBV27	TRBD1	CASSHQTGPGELFF	TGTGCCAGCAGTCACCAGACAGGGCCCGGGGAGCTGTTTTTT
TRBJ1-6	.	TRBV28	.	CASSPPRGGNSPLHF	TGTGCCAGCAGTCCCCCGAGAGGGGGTAATTCACCCCTCCACTTT
TRBJ2-2	.	TRBV7-3	.	CASSWDLGGELFF	TGTGCCAGCAGCTGGGACTTGGGCGGGGAGCTGTTTTTT
TRBJ2-7	.	TRBV20-1	TRBD2	CSASPSGNSYEQYF	TGCAGTGCTAGTCCTAGCGGGAACAGCTACGAGCAGTACTTC
TRBJ1-4	.	TRBV30	TRBD1	CAWSPHRGEKLFF	TGTGCCTGGAGTCCACACAGGGGTGAAAAACTGTTTTTT
TRBJ2-1	.	TRBV24-1	.	CATSDSVGAKYNEQFF	TGTGCCACCAGTGATTCCGTGGGAGCGAAATACAATGAGCAGTTCTTC
TRBJ2-5	.	TRBV6-5	TRBD2	CASTLAGGETQYF	TGTGCCAGCACCTTAGCGGGAGGAGAGACCCAGTACTTC
TRBJ2-1	.	TRBV18	TRBD1	CASSPLPGQGAAYNEQFF	TGTGCCAGCTCACCACTGCCGGGACAGGGGGCGGCCTACAATGAGCAGTTCTTC
TRBJ2-7	.	TRBV4-3	TRBD2	CASSRSSTSGASYEQYF	TGCGCCAGCAGCCGGTCGTCCACTAGCGGGGCCTCCTACGAGCAGTACTTC
TRBJ2-3	.	TRBV18	.	CASSQGSGTDTQYF	TGTGCCAGCTCACAGGGGTCGGGCACAGATACGCAGTATTTT
TRBJ2-1	.	TRBV7-9	.	CASREVGARFNEQFF	TGTGCCAGCAGAGAAGTGGGGGCGCGTTTCAATGAGCAGTTCTTC
TRBJ2-2	once	TRBV24-1	TRBD1	CATSDLMTPGQGERTGELFF	TGTGCCACCAGTGATTTGATGACCCCGGGACAGGGGGAGAGAACCGGGGAGCTGTTTTTT